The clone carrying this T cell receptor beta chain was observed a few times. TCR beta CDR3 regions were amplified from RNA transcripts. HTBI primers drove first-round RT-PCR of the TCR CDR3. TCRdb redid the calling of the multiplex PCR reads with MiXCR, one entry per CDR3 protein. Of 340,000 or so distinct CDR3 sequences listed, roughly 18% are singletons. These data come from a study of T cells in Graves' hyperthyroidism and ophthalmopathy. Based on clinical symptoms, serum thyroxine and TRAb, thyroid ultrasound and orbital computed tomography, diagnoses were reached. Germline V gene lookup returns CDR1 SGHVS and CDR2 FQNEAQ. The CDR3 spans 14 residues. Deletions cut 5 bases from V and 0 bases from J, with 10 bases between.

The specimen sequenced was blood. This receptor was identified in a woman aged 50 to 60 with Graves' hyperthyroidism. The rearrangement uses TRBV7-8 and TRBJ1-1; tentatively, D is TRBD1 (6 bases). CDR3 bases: TGTGCCAGCAGCATTACAGGGATGAACACTGAAGCTTTCTTT. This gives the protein CASSITGMNTEAFF.